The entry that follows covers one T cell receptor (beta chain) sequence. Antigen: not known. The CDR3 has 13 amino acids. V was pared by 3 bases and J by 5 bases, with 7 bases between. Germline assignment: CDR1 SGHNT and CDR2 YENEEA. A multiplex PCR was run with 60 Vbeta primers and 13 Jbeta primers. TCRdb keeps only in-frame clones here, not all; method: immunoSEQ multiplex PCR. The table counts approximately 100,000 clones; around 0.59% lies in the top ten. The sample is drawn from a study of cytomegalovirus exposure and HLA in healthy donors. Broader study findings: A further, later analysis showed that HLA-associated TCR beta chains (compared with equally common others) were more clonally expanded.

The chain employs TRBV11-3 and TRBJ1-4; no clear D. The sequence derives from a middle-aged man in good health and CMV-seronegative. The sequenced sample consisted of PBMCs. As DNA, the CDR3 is TGTGCCAGCAGCTTGAGGCGGAATGAAAAACTGTTTTTT. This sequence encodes CASSLRRNEKLFF.